The clone carrying this T cell receptor beta chain has only a few counts. The target antigen is unknown. The sample belongs to a study of early T cells in non-severe SARS-CoV-2 infection. Study overall: Bulk RNA isolated from unsorted whole blood underwent sequencing; chains were not paired. Study results and limitations: Matching with VDJdb favored anti-spike CD8 responses (missing private and CD4 specificities).

Trimming took 5 bases from V and 2 from J, leaving 12 bases between them. The CDR3 runs 13 residues. Germline lookup yields CDR1 DFQATT and CDR2 SNEGSKA (reference sequence). As part of library construction, unique molecular identifiers were attached to individual cDNA molecules. TCRdb ran MiXCR on the 5' RACE reads and lists one entry per CDR3 protein. This sample has 37,000 or so distinct CDR3 sequences, with 5.9% found just once. The sequence was collected from an adult who was a healthcare worker with PCR-confirmed SARS-CoV-2 infection or an uninfected control (not recorded which). Sequenced sample: whole blood. V usage is TRBV20-1 and J usage is TRBJ2-5; D gene unclear. CDR3 in amino acids: CSALFSKQETQYF. The CDR3 DNA reads as TGCAGTGCTCTTTTCTCGAAGCAAGAGACCCAGTACTTC.